A single sample gave rise to the 31 T cell receptor beta chains below, sequenced in a study of blood T cell repertoires in COVID-19. Some clones are missing from TCRdb's copy, which holds only in-frame ones; the method was immunoSEQ multiplex PCR. The sample yields 150,000 to 200,000 clones, over 75% seen once. Sequenced input: PBMCs or T cells enriched from blood (not recorded which). These receptors were obtained from a human donor with acute COVID-19. The donor label of this sample is uncertain.

The chain recombines TRBV5-1 with TRBJ2-5, with 8 bases that match TRBD2. Trimming removed 2 bases from V and 3 bases from J; junction bases left unmatched: 6. This CDR3 contains 15 residues. Germline CDR1 is SGHRS and CDR2 is YFSETQ. CDR3 in amino acids: CASSFASGLEETQYF. CDR3 bases: TGCGCCAGCAGCTTCGCTAGCGGGTTAGAAGAGACCCAGTACTTC.

This clone occurred a few times. The rearrangement links TRBV5-1 to TRBJ2-3, with 8 nucleotides matching TRBD1. The J segment lost 5 bases and the V segment lost 0 bases, leaving 8 bases of the junction unmatched. CDR1 SGHRS and CDR2 YFSETQ come from the germline V gene. CDR3 length equals 16 residues. CDR3 sequence (DNA): TGCGCCAGCAGCTTGGAACAGGGGGTTGGTGGAGATACGCAGTATTTT. As protein: CASSLEQGVGGDTQYF.

This sequence joins TRBV9 and TRBJ2-6, with D uncertain. Germline values: CDR1 SGDLS, CDR2 YYNGEE. This CDR3 spans 18 amino acids. Trimming stripped 0 bases from V and 0 bases from J, with 13 bases between. The CDR3 nucleotides read TGTGCCAGCAGCGTAGAGATCCCCCGCGTCTCTGGGGCCAACGTCCTGACTTTC. Amino acid sequence: CASSVEIPRVSGANVLTF.

The rearrangement joins TRBV4-1 to TRBJ2-3; weak D call: TRBD1 (6 bases). V dropped 3 bases and J dropped 5 bases, with 12 bases sitting between them. The CDR3 contains 14 residues. Germline CDR1 is MGHRA and CDR2 is YSYEKL. The CDR3 nucleotides read TGCGCCAGCAGCCAGGGCCTAGGGGGAGATACGCAGTATTTT. Its translation is CASSQGLGGDTQYF.

The chain joins TRBV28 to TRBJ1-4; 7 bases map to TRBD1. This CDR3 is built from 14 residues. The germline CDR1 and CDR2 sequences are MDHEN and SYDVKM. The V segment lost 5 bases and the J segment 7 bases; nucleotides outside the gene matches: 7. The CDR3 DNA follows: TGTGCCAGCAGTAGAGGGGGCAGGAGTGAAAAACTGTTTTTT. This sequence encodes CASSRGGRSEKLFF.

This clone has just one count. This chain uses TRBV9 with TRBJ2-4; 7 bases fit TRBD2. The CDR3 has 15 amino acids. The V segment lost 4 bases and the J segment 3 bases; nucleotides outside the gene matches: 7. CDR1 SGDLS and CDR2 YYNGEE come from the germline V gene. Here the CDR3 DNA reads TGTGCCAGCAGCCCCGGGGGGTGGGACAAAAACATTCAGTACTTC. It specifies CASSPGGWDKNIQYF.

The chain combines TRBV18 with TRBJ1-5; D unclear. This CDR3 region has 15 residues. V lost 1 base to trimming and J lost 0 bases, with 7 bases between them. From germline, CDR1 is KGHSH and CDR2 LQKENI. Written as DNA, the CDR3 is TGTGCCAGCTCACCACTACAGAATAGCAATCAGCCCCAGCATTTT. Its translation is CASSPLQNSNQPQHF.

This clone was observed a handful of times. The chain joins TRBV27 to TRBJ2-3; 11 bases are shared with TRBD2. The CDR3 loop spans 14 amino acids. V gave up 6 bases and J gave up 9 bases; unmatched junction bases: 8. Germline CDR1 reads MNHEY; CDR2 reads SMNVEV (reference sequence). The CDR3 spells CASSLAGGPRTQYF. DNA for the CDR3: TGTGCCAGCAGCTTAGCGGGGGGGCCAAGAACGCAGTATTTT.

This clone was observed a few times. V is TRBV2 and J is TRBJ2-6, with D unclear. This CDR3 region has 15 residues. The V end lost 6 bases, the J end lost 2 bases, and 11 bases lay between the germline ends. CDR1 is SNHLY and CDR2 is FYNNEI in the germline V gene. This CDR3 reads CASRVTRTGANVLTF. The CDR3 DNA follows: TGTGCCAGCAGGGTCACGAGAACTGGGGCCAACGTCCTGACTTTC.

DNA for the CDR3: TGTGCCAGCAGCGTTCGACTAGCGGTCACAGATACGCAGTATTTT. Translated, it gives CASSVRLAVTDTQYF. The chain links TRBV9 to TRBJ2-3, with 9 bases matching TRBD2. V shed 2 bases and J 2 bases; nucleotides not matched to a gene: 3. There are 15 residues in the CDR3. Germline V gene lookup returns CDR1 SGDLS and CDR2 YYNGEE.

This clone was seen many times. The V call is TRBV11-2, the J call TRBJ1-6, with 7 positions matching TRBD1. Germline V gene sequence: CDR1 SGHAT, CDR2 FQNNGV. The V segment lost 4 bases and the J segment 13 bases; nucleotides outside the gene matches: 10. The CDR3 runs to 14 residues. The CDR3 here is CASSSQTGAFPLHF. The CDR3 region has the DNA TGTGCCAGCAGCTCCCAAACAGGGGCTTTCCCCCTCCACTTT.

This sequence joins TRBV3-1 (or the pseudogene TRBV3-2) and TRBJ2-5; tentative D call: TRBD2 (5 bases). Germline V gene sequence: CDR1 LGHDT, CDR2 YNNKEL (reference sequence). Trimming removed 0 bases at V and 3 bases at J, with 11 bases between. This CDR3 is 15 amino acids long. The CDR3 spells CASSQDWGSEETQYF. As DNA, the CDR3 is TGTGCCAGCAGCCAAGATTGGGGTAGCGAAGAGACCCAGTACTTC.

The chain is built from TRBV18 and TRBJ1-1, with TRBD1 matching 8 bases. In germline, CDR1 is KGHSH, CDR2 LQKENI. Trimming took 3 bases from V and 1 from J; bases not matched to a gene: 4. This CDR3 comprises 15 residues. CDR3 nucleotides: TGTGCCAGCTCACCGGCCGGGACAGGGAACACTGAAGCTTTCTTT. Its translation: CASSPAGTGNTEAFF.

This clone was picked up one time. V usage is TRBV4-3 and J usage is TRBJ2-2; D perhaps matches TRBD2 (7 bases). V was clipped by 0 bases and J by 0 bases, with 23 bases between them. The CDR3 loop spans 21 amino acids. Germline V gives CDR1 LGHNA, CDR2 YSLEER. The CDR3 spells CASSQEATGGGENSNTGELFF. CDR3 coding DNA: TGCGCCAGCAGCCAAGAGGCAACGGGGGGCGGAGAAAATTCGAACACCGGGGAGCTGTTTTTT.

The genes are TRBV29-1 and TRBJ1-4, with unresolved D. The CDR3 runs 13 residues. CDR1 and CDR2 (germline): SQVTM, ANQGSEA. The V gene lost 4 bases and the J gene lost 5 bases, with 11 bases spanning the gap. This CDR3 reads CSVAGSLNEKLFF. CDR3 nucleotides: TGCAGCGTTGCAGGCAGTTTAAATGAAAAACTGTTTTTT. Filled out from reference TRBV29-1 and TRBJ1-4, the complete variable domain reads SAVISQKPSRDICQRGTSLTIQCQVDSQVTMMFWYRQQPGQSLTLIATANQGSEATYESGFVIDKFPISRPNLTFSTLTVSNMSPEDSSIYLCSVAGSLNEKLFFGSGTQLSVL.

This chain connects TRBV24-1 to TRBJ2-1; D may be TRBD1 (6 bases). This CDR3 is built from 15 residues. CDR1 KGHDR and CDR2 SFDVKD come from the germline V gene. V was shortened by 6 bases and J by 8 bases, with 19 bases between the two germline ends. This CDR3 is CATSQDRPYSHEQFF. The CDR3 DNA sequence: TGTGCCACCAGTCAGGACAGACCTTATTCCCATGAGCAGTTCTTC.

The rearrangement uses TRBV27 and TRBJ2-5; D perhaps matches TRBD2 (6 bases). CDR1 and CDR2 (germline): MNHEY, SMNVEV (reference sequence). CDR3 length: 16 amino acids. The ends were cut back, 4 bases at V and 4 bases at J, with 19 bases in the middle. CDR3 sequence: CASSYDAGRIGETQYF. The CDR3 DNA reads TGTGCCAGCAGTTATGATGCGGGGCGAATAGGAGAGACCCAGTACTTC.

The chain combines TRBV15 with TRBJ2-1, with 9 bases lining up with TRBD1. The CDR3 sequence is 13 residues long. CDR1 is LNHNV and CDR2 is YYDKDF in the germline V gene (reference sequence). V was pared by 4 bases and J by 7 bases, with 2 bases of the junction left unmatched. CDR3 in amino acids: CATSTGQGNEQFF. In DNA, the CDR3 is TGTGCCACCAGCACCGGACAGGGGAATGAGCAGTTCTTC.

V is TRBV10-3 and J is TRBJ1-5; TRBD1 matches 8 bases. The germline CDR1 and CDR2 sequences are ENHRY and SYGVKD. V shed 11 bases and J 6 bases; nucleotides not matched to a gene: 15. The CDR3 totals 15 residues. The CDR3 loop is CAPRPDRGGGQPQHF. The CDR3 DNA reads TGTGCCCCCCGCCCCGACAGGGGTGGAGGTCAGCCCCAGCATTTT.

The chain employs TRBV4-2 and TRBJ1-3, with 7 nucleotides matching TRBD1. Per the germline V gene, CDR1 is LGHNA and CDR2 is YNFKEQ. V trimming: 5 bases; J trimming: 2 bases; junction bases outside the gene matches: 3. The length of the CDR3 is 14 residues. Here the CDR3 DNA reads TGTGCCAGCAGCTCAGGGGGGACTGGAAACACCATATATTTT. Translated: CASSSGGTGNTIYF.

V usage is TRBV6-5 and J usage is TRBJ1-1, with 8 positions matching TRBD1. Germline CDR1 MNHEY, CDR2 SVGAGI. There are 15 residues in the CDR3. The trim removed 3 bases at V and 5 bases at J, leaving 8 bases unmatched. The CDR3 is CASSYRRQGSTEAFF. In DNA, the CDR3 is TGTGCCAGCAGTTATAGGAGACAGGGGTCAACTGAAGCTTTCTTT.

CDR3: CASSLAEREPYEQYF. In nucleotides, the CDR3 is TGCGCCAGCAGCTTGGCCGAGCGGGAGCCCTACGAGCAGTACTTC. The chain couples TRBV5-1 to TRBJ2-7; 8 bases are a match to TRBD2. From germline, CDR1 is SGHRS and CDR2 YFSETQ. The trim removed 0 bases at V and 2 bases at J, leaving 4 bases unmatched. CDR3 length equals 15 residues.

This clone was found a few times. The genes are TRBV19 and TRBJ2-2, with 8 bases aligning to TRBD2. Germline CDR1 LNHDA, CDR2 SQIVND (reference sequence). With 5 bases clipped from V and 5 bases from J, the junction kept 10 bases outside the gene matches. The CDR3 is made up of 16 amino acids. This chain's CDR3 is CASSVQSGGETGELFF. Written as DNA, the CDR3 is TGTGCCAGTAGTGTCCAAAGCGGGGGAGAAACCGGGGAGCTGTTTTTT.

The chain links TRBV21-1 to TRBJ2-1; the table's D gene call, TRBD2, was not cross checked with the DNA. TRBV21-1 is given as a pseudogene. This CDR3 is 13 amino acids long. In DNA form, the CDR3 reads TGTGCCAGCAGCTGCGGAAGACGTCGTGAGCAGTTCTTC. Translated, it gives CASSCGRRREQFF.

V is TRBV6-6 and J is TRBJ2-7; TRBD1 agrees at 8 bases. V was clipped by 4 bases and J by 3 bases; unmatched bases: 8. CDR1 is MNHNY, CDR2 SVGAGI, per germline (reference sequence). CDR3 length equals 15 residues. The CDR3 here is CASSSPGQANYEQYF. The CDR3 DNA sequence: TGTGCCAGCAGTTCCCCGGGACAGGCAAACTACGAGCAGTACTTC.

This chain links TRBV4-1 with TRBJ2-4, with TRBD1 as a possible D gene (5 bases). The germline V and J ends were trimmed by 4 bases and 5 bases, with 21 bases remaining between them. CDR1 and CDR2 from the germline V gene are MGHRA and YSYEKL. This CDR3 is built from 17 residues. CDR3 in DNA: TGCGCCAGCAGCCTCCCACGACAGTCAAGGCCTCAAAACATTCAGTACTTC. This sequence encodes CASSLPRQSRPQNIQYF.

This clone was seen a single time. The chain couples TRBV6-5 to TRBJ2-2, with D possibly matching TRBD1 (6 bases). The ends were cut back, 3 bases at V and 5 bases at J, with 13 bases in the middle. Germline lookup yields CDR1 MNHEY and CDR2 SVGAGI. The CDR3 extends over 15 amino acids. The CDR3: CASSYWQGKTGELFF. DNA of the CDR3: TGTGCCAGCAGTTATTGGCAGGGGAAGACCGGGGAGCTGTTTTTT.

The V call is TRBV6-2 or TRBV6-3, the J call TRBJ2-7; a weak D match, TRBD1 (5 bases). Trimming pared 2 bases from V and 7 bases from J, leaving 15 bases between. CDR1 is MNHEY, CDR2 SVGEGT, per germline. This CDR3 has 14 residues. The CDR3 is CASSYASGFTEQYF. The CDR3 DNA reads as TGTGCCAGCAGTTACGCTTCAGGGTTTACGGAGCAGTACTTC.

This clone has only one observation. The genes are TRBV19 and TRBJ1-2; 9 nucleotides agree with TRBD1. The length of the CDR3 is 15 residues. Germline CDR1 and CDR2: LNHDA and SQIVND (reference sequence). Trimming cost V 10 bases and J 4 bases; bases outside gene matches: 13. The CDR3 DNA reads TGTGCCACCTCTTTAGGGACAGGGCCCGTCTATGGCTACACCTTC. Amino acid sequence: CATSLGTGPVYGYTF.

J is TRBJ1-3 and V is TRBV7-2; D gene uncertain. Germline CDR1 is SGHTA and CDR2 is FQGNSA. CDR3 length: 15 amino acids. V lost 5 bases and J lost 0, with 11 bases in between. This CDR3 reads CASSPSIPSGNTIYF. The CDR3 DNA is TGTGCCAGCAGCCCCAGTATCCCCTCTGGAAACACCATATATTTT.

The chain is built from TRBV2 and TRBJ1-2; 8 bases fit TRBD1. Looked up from germline, CDR1 is SNHLY and CDR2 is FYNNEI. V trimming: 5 bases; J trimming: 5 bases; junction bases outside the gene matches: 7. This CDR3 has 14 amino acids. The CDR3, as DNA: TGTGCCAGCAGTTATACAGGGGGGACTTATGGCTACACCTTC. Translated: CASSYTGGTYGYTF.